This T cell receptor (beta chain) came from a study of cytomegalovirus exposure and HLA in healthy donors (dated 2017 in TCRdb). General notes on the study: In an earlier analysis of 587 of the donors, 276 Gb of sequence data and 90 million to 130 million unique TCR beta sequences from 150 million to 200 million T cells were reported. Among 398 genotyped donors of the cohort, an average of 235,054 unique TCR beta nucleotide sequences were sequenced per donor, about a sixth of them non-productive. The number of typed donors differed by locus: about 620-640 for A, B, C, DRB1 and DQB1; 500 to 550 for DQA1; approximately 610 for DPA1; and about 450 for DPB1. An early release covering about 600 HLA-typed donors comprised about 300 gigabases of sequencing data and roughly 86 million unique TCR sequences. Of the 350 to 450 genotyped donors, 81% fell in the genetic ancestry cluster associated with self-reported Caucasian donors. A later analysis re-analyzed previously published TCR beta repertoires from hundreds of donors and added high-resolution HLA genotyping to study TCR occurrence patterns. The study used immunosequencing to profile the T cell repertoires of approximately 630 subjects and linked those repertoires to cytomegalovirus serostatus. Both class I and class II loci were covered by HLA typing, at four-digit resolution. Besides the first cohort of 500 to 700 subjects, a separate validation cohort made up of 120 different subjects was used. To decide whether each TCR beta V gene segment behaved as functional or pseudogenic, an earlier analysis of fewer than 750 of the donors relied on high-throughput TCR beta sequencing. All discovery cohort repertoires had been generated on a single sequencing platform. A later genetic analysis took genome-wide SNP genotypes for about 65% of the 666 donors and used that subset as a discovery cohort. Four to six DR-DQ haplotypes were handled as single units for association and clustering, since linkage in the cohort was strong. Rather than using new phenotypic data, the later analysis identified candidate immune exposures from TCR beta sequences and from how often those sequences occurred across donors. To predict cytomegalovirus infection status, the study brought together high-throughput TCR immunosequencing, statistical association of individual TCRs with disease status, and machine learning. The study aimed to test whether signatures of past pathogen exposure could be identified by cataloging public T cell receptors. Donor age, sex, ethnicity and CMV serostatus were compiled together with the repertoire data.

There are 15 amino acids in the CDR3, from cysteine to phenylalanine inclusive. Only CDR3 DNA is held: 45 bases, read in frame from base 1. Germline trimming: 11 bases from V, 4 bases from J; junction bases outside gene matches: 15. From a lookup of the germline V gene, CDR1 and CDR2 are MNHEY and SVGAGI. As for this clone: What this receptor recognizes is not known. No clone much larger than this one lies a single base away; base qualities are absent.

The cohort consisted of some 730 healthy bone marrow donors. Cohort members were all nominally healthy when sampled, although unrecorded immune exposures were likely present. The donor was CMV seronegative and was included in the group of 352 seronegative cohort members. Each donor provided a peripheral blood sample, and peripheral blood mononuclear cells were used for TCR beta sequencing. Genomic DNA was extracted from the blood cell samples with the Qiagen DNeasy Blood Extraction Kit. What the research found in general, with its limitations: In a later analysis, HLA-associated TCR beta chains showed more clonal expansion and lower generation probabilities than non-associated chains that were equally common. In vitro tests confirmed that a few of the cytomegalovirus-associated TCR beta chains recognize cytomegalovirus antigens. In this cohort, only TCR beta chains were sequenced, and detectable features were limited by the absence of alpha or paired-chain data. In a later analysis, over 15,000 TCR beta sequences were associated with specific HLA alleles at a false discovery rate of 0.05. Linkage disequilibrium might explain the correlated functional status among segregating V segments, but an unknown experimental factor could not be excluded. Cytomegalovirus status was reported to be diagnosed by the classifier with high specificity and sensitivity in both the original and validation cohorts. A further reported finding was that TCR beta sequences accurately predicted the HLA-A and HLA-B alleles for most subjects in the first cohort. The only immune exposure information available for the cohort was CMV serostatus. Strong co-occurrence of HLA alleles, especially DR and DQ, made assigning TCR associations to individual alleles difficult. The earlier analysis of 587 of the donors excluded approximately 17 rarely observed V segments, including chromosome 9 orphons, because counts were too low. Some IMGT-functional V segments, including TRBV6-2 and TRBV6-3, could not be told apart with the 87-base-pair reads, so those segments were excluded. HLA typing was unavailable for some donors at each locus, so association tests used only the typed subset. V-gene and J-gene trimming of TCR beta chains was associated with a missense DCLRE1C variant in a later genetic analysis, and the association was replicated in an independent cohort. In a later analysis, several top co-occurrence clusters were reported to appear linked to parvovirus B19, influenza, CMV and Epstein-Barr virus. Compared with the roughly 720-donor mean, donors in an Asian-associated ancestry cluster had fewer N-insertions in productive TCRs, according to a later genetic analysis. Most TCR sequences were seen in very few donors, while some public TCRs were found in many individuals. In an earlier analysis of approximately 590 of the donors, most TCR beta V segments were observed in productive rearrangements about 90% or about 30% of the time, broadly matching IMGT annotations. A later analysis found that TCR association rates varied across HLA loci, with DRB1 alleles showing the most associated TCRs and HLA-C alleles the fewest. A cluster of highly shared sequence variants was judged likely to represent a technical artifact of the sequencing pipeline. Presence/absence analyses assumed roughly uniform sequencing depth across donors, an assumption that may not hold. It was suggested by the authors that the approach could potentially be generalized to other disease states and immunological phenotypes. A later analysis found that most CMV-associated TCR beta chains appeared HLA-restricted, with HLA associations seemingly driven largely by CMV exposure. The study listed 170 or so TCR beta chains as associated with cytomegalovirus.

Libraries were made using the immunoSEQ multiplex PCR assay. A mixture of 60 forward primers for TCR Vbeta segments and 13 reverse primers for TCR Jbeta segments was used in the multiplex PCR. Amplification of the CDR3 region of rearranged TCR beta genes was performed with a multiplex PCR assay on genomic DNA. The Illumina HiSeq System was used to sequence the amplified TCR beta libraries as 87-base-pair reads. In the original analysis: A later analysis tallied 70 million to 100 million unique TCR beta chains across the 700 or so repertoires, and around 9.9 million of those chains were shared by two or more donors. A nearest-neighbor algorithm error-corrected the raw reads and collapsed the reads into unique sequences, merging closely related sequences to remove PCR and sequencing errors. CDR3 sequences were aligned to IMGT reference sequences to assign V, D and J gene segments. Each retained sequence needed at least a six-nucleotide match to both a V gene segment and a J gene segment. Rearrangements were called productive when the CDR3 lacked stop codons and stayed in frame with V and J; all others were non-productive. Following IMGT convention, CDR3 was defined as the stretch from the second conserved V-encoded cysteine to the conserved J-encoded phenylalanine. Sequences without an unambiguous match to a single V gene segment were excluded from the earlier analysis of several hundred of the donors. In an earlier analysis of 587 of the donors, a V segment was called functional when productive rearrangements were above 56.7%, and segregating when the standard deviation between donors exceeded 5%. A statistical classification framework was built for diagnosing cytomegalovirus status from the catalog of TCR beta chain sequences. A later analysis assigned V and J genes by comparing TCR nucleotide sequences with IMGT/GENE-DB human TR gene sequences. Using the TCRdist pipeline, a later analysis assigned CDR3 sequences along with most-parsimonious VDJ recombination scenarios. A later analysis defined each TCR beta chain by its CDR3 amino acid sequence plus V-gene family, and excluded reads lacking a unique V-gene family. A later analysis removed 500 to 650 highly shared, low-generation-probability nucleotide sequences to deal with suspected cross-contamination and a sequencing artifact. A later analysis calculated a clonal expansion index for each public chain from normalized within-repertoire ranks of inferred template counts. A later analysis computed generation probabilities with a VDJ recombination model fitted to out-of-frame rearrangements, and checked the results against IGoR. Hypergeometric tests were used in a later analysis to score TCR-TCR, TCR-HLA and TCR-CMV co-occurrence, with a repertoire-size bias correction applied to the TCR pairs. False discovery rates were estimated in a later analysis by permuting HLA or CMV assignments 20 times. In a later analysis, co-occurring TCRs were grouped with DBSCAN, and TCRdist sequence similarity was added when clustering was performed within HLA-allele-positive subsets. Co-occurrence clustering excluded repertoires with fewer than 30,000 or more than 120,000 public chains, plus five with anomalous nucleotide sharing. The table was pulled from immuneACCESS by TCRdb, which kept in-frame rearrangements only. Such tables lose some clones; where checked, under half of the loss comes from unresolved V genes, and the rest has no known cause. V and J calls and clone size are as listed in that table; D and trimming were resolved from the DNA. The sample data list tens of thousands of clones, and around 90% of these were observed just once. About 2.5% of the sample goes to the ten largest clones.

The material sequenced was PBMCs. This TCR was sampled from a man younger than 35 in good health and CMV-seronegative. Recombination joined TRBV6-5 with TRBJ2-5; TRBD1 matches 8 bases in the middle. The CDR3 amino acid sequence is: CASTLSTGAGETQYF. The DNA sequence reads TGTGCCTCTACTTTATCGACAGGGGCGGGAGAGACCCAGTACTTC.